The 14 T cell receptor beta chains below come from one sample, sequenced in a study of cytomegalovirus exposure and HLA in healthy donors. Amplification used 60 Vbeta primers and 13 Jbeta primers. The assay was immunoSEQ multiplex PCR, and TCRdb's table has in-frame clones only and misses some. The data hold over 200,000 clones, with almost 80% observed a single time. The sequenced sample was PBMCs. Source of these receptors: a male donor in good health and CMV-seronegative.

This clone has a handful of counts. The chain recombines TRBV5-1 with TRBJ2-3; 9 bases are a match to TRBD2. This CDR3 is 16 amino acids long. The V gene's germline CDR1 is SGHRS and CDR2 YFSETQ. After removal of 1 base from V and 0 bases from J, the junction contained 3 bases not matched to a gene. The CDR3 DNA follows: TGCGCCAGCAGCTTGTGGGCGGGGGGGAGCACAGATACGCAGTATTTT. Protein: CASSLWAGGSTDTQYF.

This chain joins TRBV5-6 and TRBJ2-3, with 9 bases aligning to TRBD1. The V segment lost 4 bases and the J segment 5 bases; nucleotides outside the gene matches: 14. CDR1 is SGHDT and CDR2 is YYEEEE in the germline V gene. CDR3 size: 17 residues. CDR3: CASSPRGNRGRGDTQYF. The CDR3 coding sequence is TGTGCCAGCAGCCCGCGGGGCAACAGGGGGCGCGGAGATACGCAGTATTTT.

The chain combines TRBV5-1 with TRBJ2-3; 8 bases are shared with TRBD2. The CDR3 spans 15 residues. Trimming removed 4 bases from V and 0 bases from J; junction bases left unmatched: 4. Germline values: CDR1 SGHRS, CDR2 YFSETQ. CDR3 loop: CASSPLAASTDTQYF. The CDR3 coding sequence is TGCGCCAGCAGCCCACTAGCGGCTAGCACAGATACGCAGTATTTT.

CDR3 loop: CSVFGQGYTEAFF. The CDR3 nucleotides are TGCAGCGTTTTTGGGCAGGGTTACACTGAAGCTTTCTTT. The J gene is TRBJ1-1, the V gene TRBV29-1; weak D call: TRBD1 (5 bases). This CDR3 comprises 13 residues. Trimming shortened V by 5 bases and J by 3 bases, and 13 bases separated the two germline ends. Germline values: CDR1 SQVTM, CDR2 ANQGSEA.

The table lists this clone with a few counts. The V gene is TRBV18, the J gene TRBJ1-5; D possibly corresponds to TRBD1 (6 bases). CDR3 length: 16 residues. V was trimmed by 0 bases and J by 7 bases, leaving 16 bases between them. CDR1 is KGHSH and CDR2 is LQKENI in the germline V gene. CDR3 bases: TGTGCCAGCTCACCACCGGGAATCAGGGGAAGCCAGCCCCAGCATTTT. Amino acid sequence: CASSPPGIRGSQPQHF.

The gene calls are TRBV2 and TRBJ1-5; the match to TRBD1 covers 7 bases. The germline gives CDR1 SNHLY, CDR2 FYNNEI. J lost 2 bases, V lost 5 bases, and 9 bases had no gene match. The CDR3 has 16 amino acids. The CDR3 sequence: CASSKTKTGGNQPQHF. The CDR3 DNA follows: TGTGCCAGCAGTAAGACTAAAACAGGGGGCAATCAGCCCCAGCATTTT.

The chain uses TRBV28 and TRBJ2-7; D not certain. Deletions cut 6 bases from V and 1 base from J, with 4 bases between. This CDR3 spans 11 amino acids. The V gene's germline CDR1 is MDHEN and CDR2 SYDVKM. This chain's CDR3 is CASRSSYEQYF. CDR3 bases: TGTGCCAGCAGATCTTCCTACGAGCAGTACTTC.

To note about this clone: The germline gene is not matched at one end of the junction; a read error may be the cause. The V gene is TRBV7-9, the J gene TRBJ2-6; no clear D gene. Germline V gene data show CDR1 as SEHNR and CDR2 as FQNEAQ (reference sequence). The CDR3 runs to 13 residues. The CDR3 reads CSSHISGANVLTF. For the CDR3, the DNA is TGTTCCAGCCACATCTCCGGGGCCAACGTCCTGACTTTC.

V gene TRBV10-3 combines with J gene TRBJ2-7; 16 bases match TRBD2. Germline V gene data show CDR1 as ENHRY and CDR2 as SYGVKD. V was pared by 2 bases and J by 0 bases, with 13 bases of the junction left unmatched. The CDR3 is 21 residues long. CDR3 loop: CAISEPGLAGGPRTSSYEQYF. CDR3 DNA: TGTGCCATCAGTGAGCCGGGACTAGCGGGAGGGCCCAGAACATCCTCCTACGAGCAGTACTTC.

This clone was found a few times. The rearrangement joins TRBV5-4 to TRBJ2-7; 15 bases match TRBD2. Germline lookup yields CDR1 SGHNT and CDR2 YYREEE (reference sequence). J gave up 4 bases and V 4 bases, and 6 bases lay outside the gene matches. This CDR3 has 16 amino acids. The CDR3 here is CASSQHGTSGRYEQYF. CDR3 nucleotide sequence: TGTGCCAGCAGCCAGCACGGGACTAGCGGGAGGTACGAGCAGTACTTC. Together with reference TRBV5-4 and TRBJ2-7, the CDR3 gives the full variable domain: ETGVTQSPTHLIKTRGQQVTLRCSSQSGHNTVSWYQQALGQGPQFIFQYYREEENGRGNFPPRFSGLQFPNYSSELNVNALELDDSALYLCASSQHGTSGRYEQYFGPGTRLTVT.

The J gene is TRBJ2-1, the V gene TRBV5-1; 13 bases match TRBD2. With 3 bases clipped from V and 1 base from J, the junction kept 4 bases outside the gene matches. The CDR3 runs 17 residues. Germline-derived CDR1 and CDR2 are SGHRS and YFSETQ. This chain's CDR3 is CASSSQGLAGSYNEQFF. The CDR3 nucleotides read TGCGCCAGCAGCTCCCAGGGACTAGCGGGGTCCTACAATGAGCAGTTCTTC.

With regard to this clone: The same CDR3 is also encoded by other DNA sequences in this sample. The genes are TRBV6-6 and TRBJ1-5, with D possibly matching TRBD1 (6 bases). The CDR3 consists of 16 residues. Trimming pared 0 bases from V and 0 bases from J, leaving 9 bases between. CDR1 is MNHNY, CDR2 SVGAGI, per germline (reference sequence). Here the CDR3 reads CASSYSAGDSNQPQHF. The DNA for the CDR3 is TGTGCCAGCAGTTACTCGGCAGGGGATAGCAATCAGCCCCAGCATTTT.

The chain links TRBV27 to TRBJ1-2, with 7 bases that match TRBD1. This CDR3 is 15 amino acids long. V shed 6 bases and J 2 bases; nucleotides not matched to a gene: 9. Germline CDR1 MNHEY, CDR2 SMNVEV (reference sequence). CDR3 DNA: TGTGCCAGCAGCCGCACAGGGGTTGGGAACTATGGCTACACCTTC. This gives the protein CASSRTGVGNYGYTF.

The rearrangement joins TRBV15 to TRBJ1-2; 9 nucleotides line up with TRBD1. Losses at the gene ends were 0 bases for V and 8 bases for J; bases not matched to a gene: 1. CDR1 and CDR2 from the germline V gene are LNHNV and YYDKDF (reference sequence). The CDR3 extends over 13 amino acids. CDR3 nucleotide sequence: TGTGCCACCAGCAGAGAGGACAGGGGAGGCTACACCTTC. This translates into CATSREDRGGYTF.